The 31 T cell receptor beta chains presented below share a single source sample, sequenced in a study of OX40 agonist ivuxolimab in advanced cancers. Sequencing was performed with immunoSEQ multiplex PCR; in TCRdb, only in-frame clones are kept and a portion is missing. Among roughly 53,000 clones listed, about 93% were seen once. The sequencing used CD4+ or CD8+ T cells sorted from blood, collected in a trial of the OX40 agonist ivuxolimab. The source of these receptors is an adult with an advanced solid tumor such as melanoma, head and neck, liver or kidney cancer.

CDR3 in amino acids: CASSQSGAYPQETQYF. In nucleotides, the CDR3 is TGCGCCAGCAGTCAATCTGGGGCTTATCCCCAAGAGACCCAGTACTTC. This chain uses TRBV23-1 with TRBJ2-5; TRBD1 is a possible D gene (5 bases). TRBV23-1 is an ORF; its function is uncertain. This CDR3 is built from 16 residues. With 0 bases removed from V and 1 base from J, the gap between germline ends came to 12 bases.

The V call is TRBV9, the J call TRBJ2-3; 7 bases map to TRBD1. Trimming at V came to 0 bases and at J to 6 bases, leaving 4 bases not matched to a gene. CDR3 length: 14 amino acids. Germline V gene sequence: CDR1 SGDLS, CDR2 YYNGEE. CDR3 DNA sequence: TGTGCCAGCAGCGTAGAGGGGGCTTCCGATACGCAGTATTTT. Its translation: CASSVEGASDTQYF.

The rearrangement joins TRBV29-1 to TRBJ2-1, with D perhaps matching TRBD1 (5 bases). This CDR3 contains 16 residues. The germline V gene encodes CDR1 SQVTM and CDR2 ANQGSEA. Trimming took off 2 bases at V and 0 bases at J, with 14 bases between the two ends. The chain's CDR3 is CSVETPQVSSYNEQFF. As DNA, the CDR3 is TGCAGCGTTGAAACACCACAGGTGAGCTCCTACAATGAGCAGTTCTTC.

This sequence joins TRBV10-3 and TRBJ2-3; 7 bases map to TRBD2. Germline CDR1 ENHRY, CDR2 SYGVKD. The CDR3 has 13 residues. The V and J ends lost 11 bases and 2 bases, in that order; junction bases with no gene match: 7. The DNA for the CDR3 is TGTGCCGCGGGACGACTAGCCACAGATACGCAGTATTTT. Translated: CAAGRLATDTQYF.

This sequence joins TRBV10-2 and TRBJ2-3; possible D gene TRBD2, 5 bases. Trimming stripped 2 bases from V and 0 bases from J, with 12 bases between. CDR1 WSHSY and CDR2 SAAADI come from the germline V gene. This CDR3 has 16 residues. CDR3 loop: CASSEGRWTSTDTQYF. The CDR3 coding sequence is TGCGCCAGCAGTGAGGGCCGGTGGACTAGCACAGATACGCAGTATTTT.

V gene TRBV6-5 combines with J gene TRBJ2-1; TRBD1 is a possible D gene (5 bases). The length of the CDR3 is 13 residues. With 0 bases removed from V and 8 bases from J, the gap between germline ends came to 8 bases. Germline CDR1 and CDR2: MNHEY and SVGAGI. In DNA, the CDR3 is TGTGCCAGCAGTTACTCCAGGGTGCATGAGCAGTTCTTC. Translated, it gives CASSYSRVHEQFF.

The chain couples TRBV7-9 to TRBJ2-7, with 9 positions matching TRBD1. Germline lookup yields CDR1 SEHNR and CDR2 FQNEAQ (reference sequence). CDR3 length equals 14 residues. J lost 7 bases, V lost 5 bases, and 9 bases had no gene match. The CDR3 here is CASSPITGGYEQYF. The CDR3 nucleotides read TGTGCCAGCAGCCCTATAACAGGGGGCTATGAGCAGTACTTC.

This chain connects TRBV11-3 to TRBJ2-2, with D unresolved. CDR3 length equals 17 residues. Germline CDR1 is SGHNT and CDR2 is YENEEA. Deletions cut 4 bases from V and 0 bases from J, with 15 bases between. CDR3 sequence (DNA): TGTGCCAGCAGCTCCGAATACAGCGATACGAACACCGGGGAGCTGTTTTTT. Its protein is CASSSEYSDTNTGELFF.

The chain recombines TRBV7-3 with TRBJ2-3; D is perhaps TRBD2 (5 bases). The V end was cut by 5 bases, the J end by 5 bases, with 17 bases between. There are 15 residues in the CDR3. Germline V gene lookup returns CDR1 SGHTA and CDR2 FQGTGA. CDR3 nucleotide sequence: TGTGCCAGCAGCGCTATGCCTAGCTTCCGAGATACGCAGTATTTT. It specifies CASSAMPSFRDTQYF. Full variable domain (remainder filled in from reference TRBV7-3 and TRBJ2-3): GAGVSQTPSNKVTEKGKYVELRCDPISGHTALYWYRQSLGQGPEFLIYFQGTGAADDSGLPNDRFFAVRPEGSVSTLKIQRTERGDSAVYLCASSAMPSFRDTQYFGPGTRLTVL.

The chain links TRBV19 to TRBJ1-5; D gene uncertain. The CDR3 extends over 13 amino acids. Trimming took 5 bases from V and 3 from J, leaving 8 bases between them. Germline V CDR1 and CDR2: LNHDA, SQIVND (reference sequence). The CDR3 nucleotides are TGTGCCAGTAGTTTCTCTTACAATCAGCCCCAGCATTTT. It specifies CASSFSYNQPQHF. The full variable domain, its missing parts supplied by reference TRBV19 and TRBJ1-5, is DGGITQSPKYLFRKEGQNVTLSCEQNLNHDAMYWYRQDPGQGLRLIYYSQIVNDFQKGDIAEGYSVSREKKESFPLTVTSAQKNPTAFYLCASSFSYNQPQHFGDGTRLSIL.

The chain is built from TRBV28 and TRBJ1-2, with no clear D. CDR3 length equals 11 residues. Per germline, CDR1 MDHEN and CDR2 SYDVKM. The V and J ends lost 5 bases and 8 bases respectively, with 9 bases between them. The CDR3 is CASSLLGGYTF. The CDR3 nucleotides are TGTGCCAGCAGTCTACTAGGAGGCTACACCTTC.

The chain recombines TRBV28 with TRBJ2-1, with D possibly matching TRBD2 (5 bases). CDR3 length: 16 residues. CDR1 is MDHEN, CDR2 SYDVKM, per germline. V lost 5 bases and J lost 9, with 23 bases in between. The CDR3 spells CASSPYPSGNMGEQFF. CDR3 bases: TGTGCCAGCAGTCCCTACCCCAGCGGTAATATGGGTGAGCAGTTCTTC. Variable domain in full (rest from reference TRBV28 and TRBJ2-1): DVKVTQSSRYLVKRTGEKVFLECVQDMDHENMFWYRQDPGLGLRLIYFSYDVKMKEKGDIPEGYSVSREKKERFSLILESASTNQTSMYLCASSPYPSGNMGEQFFGPGTRLTVL.

This clone was seen just once. This chain joins TRBV27 and TRBJ2-7; 11 nucleotides align to TRBD1. V was clipped by 5 bases and J by 3 bases; unmatched bases: 9. In germline, CDR1 is MNHEY, CDR2 SMNVEV (reference sequence). There are 16 residues in the CDR3. The CDR3 DNA is TGTGCCAGCAGTCCAGGGACAGGGGGTTCCCTCTACGAGCAGTACTTC. It is translated as CASSPGTGGSLYEQYF.

This chain uses TRBV18 with TRBJ2-2; D may be TRBD1 (5 bases). The germline gives CDR1 KGHSH, CDR2 LQKENI. The V and J ends lost 3 bases and 0 bases respectively, with 14 bases between them. This CDR3 spans 17 amino acids. CDR3 in DNA: TGTGCCAGCTCACCCGGAACGGCAGGGTCGAACACCGGGGAGCTGTTTTTT. This encodes CASSPGTAGSNTGELFF.

V gene TRBV7-2 combines with J gene TRBJ2-7; no firm D call. V lost 3 bases and J 2 bases, leaving 5 bases between the germline ends. The length of the CDR3 is 12 residues. The germline gives CDR1 SGHTA, CDR2 FQGNSA. CDR3: CASSFPAYEQYF. CDR3 DNA: TGTGCCAGCAGCTTCCCTGCCTACGAGCAGTACTTC.

The chain is built from TRBV19 and TRBJ2-1; D gene unclear. CDR1 is LNHDA, CDR2 SQIVND, per germline (reference sequence). This CDR3 region has 13 residues. Trimming cost V 5 bases and J 7 bases, with 12 bases left between them. CDR3 amino acids: CASSGVAANEQFF. The DNA of the CDR3 is TGTGCCAGTAGTGGGGTGGCAGCAAATGAGCAGTTCTTC.

V gene TRBV10-3 combines with J gene TRBJ2-2; tentative D call: TRBD2 (5 bases). Germline V gives CDR1 ENHRY, CDR2 SYGVKD. The ends were cut back, 4 bases at V and 1 base at J, with 7 bases in the middle. This CDR3 is 14 amino acids long. The CDR3 reads CAISGGQNTGELFF. The CDR3 DNA reads as TGTGCCATCAGTGGCGGGCAGAACACCGGGGAGCTGTTTTTT.

The sample holds one count of this clone. The rearrangement links TRBV5-1 to TRBJ2-7; a weak D match, TRBD1 (6 bases). Germline V gene sequence: CDR1 SGHRS, CDR2 YFSETQ. The ends were cut back, 5 bases at V and 1 base at J, with 7 bases in the middle. The CDR3 totals 12 residues. The CDR3 DNA reads as TGCGCCAGCAGGGACAGTTCCTACGAGCAGTACTTC. This sequence encodes CASRDSSYEQYF.

This clone was seen only once. The V call is TRBV19, the J call TRBJ2-1; no definite D call. V shed 5 bases and J shed 0 bases, with 8 bases lying between them. The CDR3 has 14 amino acids. CDR1 and CDR2 (germline): LNHDA, SQIVND (reference sequence). The CDR3 region is CASSSGSSYNEQFF. The CDR3 DNA sequence: TGTGCCAGTAGTTCCGGTAGCTCCTACAATGAGCAGTTCTTC.

This clone was seen just once. This sequence joins TRBV10-1 and TRBJ2-7, with D hard to call. Germline assignment: CDR1 WNHNN and CDR2 SYGVQD (reference sequence). V was shortened by 3 bases and J by 3 bases, with 21 bases between the two germline ends. This CDR3 is 17 amino acids long. DNA for the CDR3: TGCGCCAGCAGTGAATTTCGCTTTGGGAACCGCAGCTACGAGCAGTACTTC. Its protein is CASSEFRFGNRSYEQYF.

The gene calls are TRBV7-9 and TRBJ1-1; D call uncertain. This CDR3 region has 14 residues. The germline V gene encodes CDR1 SEHNR and CDR2 FQNEAQ (reference sequence). The V gene lost 0 bases and the J gene lost 1 base, with 6 bases spanning the gap. The CDR3 loop is CASSLAGWNTEAFF. The CDR3, as DNA: TGTGCCAGCAGCTTAGCAGGTTGGAACACTGAAGCTTTCTTT.

The V gene is TRBV6-4, the J gene TRBJ2-3; D unresolved. With 4 bases removed from V and 2 bases from J, the gap between germline ends came to 19 bases. CDR3 length: 17 amino acids. Looked up from germline, CDR1 is MRHNA and CDR2 is SNTAGT. For the CDR3, the DNA is TGTGCCAGCAGTGGCCGGTGCGGCTCCCTGGACACAGATACGCAGTATTTT. It specifies CASSGRCGSLDTDTQYF.

The chain employs TRBV9 and TRBJ2-3; the D is unclear. V was pared by 0 bases and J by 0 bases, with 5 bases between. This CDR3 is 14 amino acids long. Germline CDR1 is SGDLS and CDR2 is YYNGEE. CDR3: CASSVVGSTDTQYF. CDR3 coding DNA: TGTGCCAGCAGCGTAGTCGGGAGCACAGATACGCAGTATTTT.

V gene TRBV28 combines with J gene TRBJ2-7, with D perhaps being TRBD1 or TRBD2 (6 bases each). The germline V and J ends were trimmed by 5 bases and 3 bases, with 14 bases remaining between them. The CDR3 is 14 residues long. Germline CDR1 and CDR2: MDHEN and SYDVKM. The CDR3 region has the DNA TGTGCCAGCAGTCCTCGAGGGGGGAGCTACGAGCAGTACTTC. Encoded protein: CASSPRGGSYEQYF.

The chain links TRBV5-1 to TRBJ2-1; D is ambiguous. The CDR3 has 15 amino acids. Germline V gives CDR1 SGHRS, CDR2 YFSETQ. The V gene lost 4 bases and the J gene lost 5 bases, with 16 bases spanning the gap. The CDR3 coding sequence is TGCGCCAGCAGCCCGACCTTCGACATGCACAATGAGCAGTTCTTC. It codes for CASSPTFDMHNEQFF.

V and J are TRBV6-5 and TRBJ2-5; tentatively, D is TRBD2 (5 bases). Germline-derived CDR1 and CDR2 are MNHEY and SVGAGI. The CDR3 runs 14 residues. V shed 6 bases and J shed 4 bases, with 15 bases lying between them. The CDR3 DNA is TGTGCCAGCAGCCCCCCGGCGGGCGGAGAGACCCAGTACTTC. Translating it yields CASSPPAGGETQYF.

J is TRBJ2-1 and V is TRBV6-5, with D tentatively TRBD2 (6 bases). V was clipped by 5 bases and J by 9 bases, with 20 bases between them. CDR3 length equals 15 residues. Per the germline V gene, CDR1 is MNHEY and CDR2 is SVGAGI. This chain's CDR3 is CASSPGAGGGAEQFF. CDR3 nucleotide sequence: TGTGCCAGCAGTCCCGGGGCCGGTGGAGGGGCTGAGCAGTTCTTC.

This clone was picked up one time. This chain links TRBV5-6 with TRBJ1-2; 7 bases match TRBD1. The trim removed 0 bases at V and 3 bases at J, leaving 2 bases unmatched. Per the germline V gene, CDR1 is SGHDT and CDR2 is YYEEEE. This CDR3 comprises 14 residues. The CDR3 region has the DNA TGTGCCAGCAGCTTGGGGCAGGGGGACTATGGCTACACCTTC. Amino acid sequence: CASSLGQGDYGYTF.

The chain uses TRBV10-3 and TRBJ2-1; D is unresolved. The germline CDR1 and CDR2 sequences are ENHRY and SYGVKD. The CDR3 extends over 15 amino acids. Trimming shortened V by 0 bases and J by 5 bases, and 11 bases separated the two germline ends. The DNA for the CDR3 is TGTGCCATCAGTGAGTCGGGAAACCCCCACAATGAGCAGTTCTTC. Translated: CAISESGNPHNEQFF.

This chain joins TRBV9 and TRBJ2-1; 8 nucleotides agree with TRBD2. Trimming at V came to 4 bases and at J to 6 bases, leaving 12 bases not matched to a gene. The CDR3 loop spans 16 amino acids. The germline CDR1 and CDR2 sequences are SGDLS and YYNGEE. The CDR3 sequence: CASSSAVGLAGNEQFF. The CDR3 DNA reads TGTGCCAGCAGCTCCGCGGTGGGGCTAGCGGGCAATGAGCAGTTCTTC.

The chain recombines TRBV7-8 with TRBJ1-1, with D possibly TRBD1 on 5 matching bases. This CDR3 is 15 amino acids long. V was shortened by 0 bases and J by 7 bases, with 15 bases between the two germline ends. CDR1 SGHVS and CDR2 FQNEAQ come from the germline V gene. The CDR3 reads CASSLALGARGEAFF. In nucleotides, the CDR3 is TGTGCCAGCAGCTTAGCGCTTGGGGCTCGAGGTGAAGCTTTCTTT.